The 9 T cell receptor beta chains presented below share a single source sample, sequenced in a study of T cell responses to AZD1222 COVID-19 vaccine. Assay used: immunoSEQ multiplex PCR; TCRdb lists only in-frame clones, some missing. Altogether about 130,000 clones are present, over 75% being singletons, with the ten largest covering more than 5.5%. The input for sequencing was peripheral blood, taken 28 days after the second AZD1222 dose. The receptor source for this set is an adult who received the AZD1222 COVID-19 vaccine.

CDR3 sequence: CASSRGPGGDQPQHF. The DNA for the CDR3 is TGTGCCAGCAGCCGCGGGCCCGGGGGGGATCAGCCCCAGCATTTT. J is TRBJ1-5 and V is TRBV3-1 (or the pseudogene TRBV3-2); possibly TRBD1 for D (5 bases). Germline V gene lookup returns CDR1 LGHDT and CDR2 YNNKEL (reference sequence). CDR3 length: 15 amino acids. V lost 4 bases, J lost 5 bases, and 15 bases lay in between.

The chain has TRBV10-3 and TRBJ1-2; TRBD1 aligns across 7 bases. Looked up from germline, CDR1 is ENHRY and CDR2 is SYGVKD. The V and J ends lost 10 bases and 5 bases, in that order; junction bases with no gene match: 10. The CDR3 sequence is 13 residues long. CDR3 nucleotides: TGTGCCACTACGACAGGGCAGAGATATGGCTACACCTTC. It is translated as CATTTGQRYGYTF.

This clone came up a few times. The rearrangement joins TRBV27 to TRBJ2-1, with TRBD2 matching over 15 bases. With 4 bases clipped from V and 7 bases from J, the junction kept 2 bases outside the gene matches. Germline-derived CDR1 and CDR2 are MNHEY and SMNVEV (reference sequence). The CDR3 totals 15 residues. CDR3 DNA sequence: TGTGCCAGCAGTTCAGGACTAGCGGGAGGGAATGAGCAGTTCTTC. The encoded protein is CASSSGLAGGNEQFF.

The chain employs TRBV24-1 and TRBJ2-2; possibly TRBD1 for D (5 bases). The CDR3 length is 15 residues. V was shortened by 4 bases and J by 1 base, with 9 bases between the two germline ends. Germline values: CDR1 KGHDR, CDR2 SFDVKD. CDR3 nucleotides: TGTGCCACCAGTGACCCTGGACAGAACACCGGGGAGCTGTTTTTT. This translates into CATSDPGQNTGELFF.

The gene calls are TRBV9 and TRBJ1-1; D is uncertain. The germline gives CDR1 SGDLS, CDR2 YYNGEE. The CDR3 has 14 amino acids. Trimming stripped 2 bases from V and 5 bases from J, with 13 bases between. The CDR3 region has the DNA TGTGCCAGCAGCGTCGCCATGGTGCGGACTGAAGCTTTCTTT. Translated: CASSVAMVRTEAFF.

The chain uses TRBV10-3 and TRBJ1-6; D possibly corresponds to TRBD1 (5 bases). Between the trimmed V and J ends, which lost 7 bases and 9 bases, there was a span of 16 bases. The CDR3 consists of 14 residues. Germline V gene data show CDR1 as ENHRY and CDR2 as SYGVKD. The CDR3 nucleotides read TGTGCCATCAATCCGGGACGGGCGGGTTCACCCCTCCACTTT. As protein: CAINPGRAGSPLHF.

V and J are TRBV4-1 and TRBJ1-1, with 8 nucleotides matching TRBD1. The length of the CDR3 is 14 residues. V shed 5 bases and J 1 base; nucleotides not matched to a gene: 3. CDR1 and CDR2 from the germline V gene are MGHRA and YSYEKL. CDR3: CASSGTGENTEAFF. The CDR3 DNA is TGCGCCAGCAGCGGGACAGGAGAGAACACTGAAGCTTTCTTT.

CDR3 sequence reads: CASSPRTGGFYNEQFF. DNA for the CDR3: TGTGCCAGCAGCCCTCGGACAGGGGGCTTCTACAATGAGCAGTTCTTC. The rearrangement uses TRBV21-1 and TRBJ2-1; the table's D call of TRBD1 was not tested on the DNA. TRBV21-1 is recorded as a pseudogene. This CDR3 has 16 amino acids.

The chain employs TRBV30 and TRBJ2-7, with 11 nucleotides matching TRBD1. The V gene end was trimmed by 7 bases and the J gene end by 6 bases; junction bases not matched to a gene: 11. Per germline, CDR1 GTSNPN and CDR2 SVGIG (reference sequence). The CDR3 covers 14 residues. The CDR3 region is CASNPGTGGPEQYF. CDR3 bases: TGTGCCTCTAATCCCGGGACAGGGGGGCCCGAGCAGTACTTC.